This passage covers 5 T cell receptor beta chains from one sample sequenced in a study of blood T cell repertoires in COVID-19. Using immunoSEQ multiplex PCR, the repertoire was profiled, and TCRdb retains in-frame clones only, with some absent. The sample shows 150,000 or so clones, around nine tenths of them seen only once. Sequencing was carried out using peripheral blood. The origin of the receptors is a human donor in a cohort sampled during active COVID-19.

This clone was seen a handful of times. Other DNA sequences of this sample code for an identical CDR3. The CDR3 region has the DNA TGTGCCAGCAGCCGGACTAGCGGGTCCTACGAGCAGTACTTC. It is translated as CASSRTSGSYEQYF. The genes are TRBV3-1 (or the pseudogene TRBV3-2) and TRBJ2-7; 11 bases line up with TRBD2. V shed 4 bases, J shed 1 base, and the junction held 0 bases outside the gene matches. This CDR3 has 14 amino acids. Looked up from germline, CDR1 is LGHDT and CDR2 is YNNKEL (reference sequence).

This rearrangement joins TRBV5-5 to TRBJ2-5; TRBD1 is a possible D gene (5 bases). V was cut by 2 bases and J by 5 bases, with 10 bases left in between. Germline-derived CDR1 and CDR2 are SGHKS and YYEKEE (reference sequence). The CDR3 totals 13 residues. The CDR3 coding sequence is TGTGCCAGCAGCTTTTTTGGGGCCGAGACCCAGTACTTC. Translating gives CASSFFGAETQYF.

This clone was observed once. The chain combines TRBV19 with TRBJ2-2, with TRBD1 matching 9 bases. This CDR3 is built from 16 residues. V was clipped by 5 bases and J by 1 base; unmatched bases: 5. The germline V gene has CDR1 LNHDA and CDR2 SQIVND (reference sequence). CDR3 in amino acids: CASSSGQGWNTGELFF. The DNA for the CDR3 is TGTGCCAGTAGTTCGGGACAGGGATGGAACACCGGGGAGCTGTTTTTT.

DNA of the CDR3: TGTGCCAGCAGCGCAGGGGCCTATAATTCACCCCTCCACTTT. Protein sequence: CASSAGAYNSPLHF. The chain joins TRBV9 to TRBJ1-6; D possibly corresponds to TRBD1 (6 bases). The germline V gene has CDR1 SGDLS and CDR2 YYNGEE. V was trimmed by 3 bases and J by 2 bases, leaving 6 bases between them. The CDR3 is made up of 14 amino acids.

CDR3 sequence (DNA): TGTGCCAGCAGCTCCTTTGGGGGCGGGGGCACCGGGGAGCTGTTTTTT. It encodes CASSSFGGGGTGELFF. This chain connects TRBV7-3 to TRBJ2-2; TRBD2 is a possible D gene (7 bases). The CDR3 is 16 amino acids. V lost 4 bases, J lost 4 bases, and 16 bases lay in between. Germline loops: CDR1 SGHTA, CDR2 FQGTGA.